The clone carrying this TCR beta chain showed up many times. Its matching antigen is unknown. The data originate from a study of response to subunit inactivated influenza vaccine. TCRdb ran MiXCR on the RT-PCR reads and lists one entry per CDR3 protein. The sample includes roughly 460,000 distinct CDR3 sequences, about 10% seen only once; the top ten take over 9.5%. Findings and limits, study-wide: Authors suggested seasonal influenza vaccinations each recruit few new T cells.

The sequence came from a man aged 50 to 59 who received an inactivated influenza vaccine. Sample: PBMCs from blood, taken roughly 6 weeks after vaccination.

As DNA, the CDR3 is TGTGCCAGCAGCTCCGACTGGACTAGCGGGGCTTACTCGAAGACCCAGTACTTC. Its protein is CASSSDWTSGAYSKTQYF. The rearrangement joins TRBV11-2 to TRBJ2-5; TRBD2 matches at 12 bases. In germline, CDR1 is SGHAT, CDR2 FQNNGV. V was pared by 4 bases and J by 6 bases, with 15 bases of the junction left unmatched. The CDR3 has 18 amino acids.